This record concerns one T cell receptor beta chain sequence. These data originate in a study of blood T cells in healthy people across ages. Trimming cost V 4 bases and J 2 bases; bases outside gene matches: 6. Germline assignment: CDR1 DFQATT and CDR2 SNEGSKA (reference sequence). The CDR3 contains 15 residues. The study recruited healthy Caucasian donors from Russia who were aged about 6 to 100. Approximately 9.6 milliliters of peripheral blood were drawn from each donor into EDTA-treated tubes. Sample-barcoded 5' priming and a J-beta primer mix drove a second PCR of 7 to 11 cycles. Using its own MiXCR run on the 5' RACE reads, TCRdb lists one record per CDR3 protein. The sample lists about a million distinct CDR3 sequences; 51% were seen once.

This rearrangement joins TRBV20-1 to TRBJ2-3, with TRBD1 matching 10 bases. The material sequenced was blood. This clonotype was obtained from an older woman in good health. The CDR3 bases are TGCAGTGCTACTTCCGGGACAGGGGTCACAGATACGCAGTATTTT. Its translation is CSATSGTGVTDTQYF.